What follows describes a single TCR beta chain. Its antigen is undetermined. Described treatment: approximately nine-day PBMC culture with coronavirus spike peptide pools or control peptides (ViraFEST assay). This specimen belongs to a study of vaccination and CD4 T cells after COVID-19. The wider study: Blood was drawn a median around 70 days post second dose, range 14 to 241. The cells in question were stimulated using overlapping spike peptides derived from SARS-CoV-2, HCoV-NL63, HCoV-OC43 and HCoV-229E.

With the Oncomine TCR Beta short-read assay, DNA from cultured CD4+ T cells was sequenced. In this case, cultured CD4+ T cells provided the extracted genomic DNA. MiXCR, run by TCRdb on the PCR reads, gives a single entry per CDR3 protein. The data hold approximately 20,000 distinct CDR3 sequences, with around 41% observed a single time. The CDR3 length is 15 residues. V was clipped by 4 bases and J by 6 bases; unmatched bases: 9. Germline V gives CDR1 SGHTA, CDR2 FQGNSA. This TCR derives from a human donor with COVID-19. The chain links TRBV7-2 to TRBJ2-5, with 9 bases lining up with TRBD2. Material for sequencing was cultured CD4+ T cells from blood. The CDR3 nucleotides are TGTGCCAGCAGCTCACGGGCGGGGGGGCCTCAGACCCAGTACTTC. Translating gives CASSSRAGGPQTQYF.